A single sample gave rise to the 14 T cell receptor beta chains below, sequenced in a study of cytomegalovirus exposure and HLA in healthy donors. PCR was performed using 60 Vbeta and 13 Jbeta primers. Profiling relied on immunoSEQ multiplex PCR, and the TCRdb table lists in-frame clones only, not all of them. The sample carries hundreds of thousands of clones, about 80% recorded once. Input material: PBMCs. Receptors originate from a woman aged 55-70 years in good health and CMV-seropositive.

J is TRBJ2-1 and V is TRBV15; the D is unclear. V lost 0 bases and J 0 bases, leaving 6 bases between the germline ends. The CDR3 is 15 residues long. Germline values: CDR1 LNHNV, CDR2 YYDKDF (reference sequence). CDR3 sequence reads: CATSRDRNSYNEQFF. The CDR3 DNA follows: TGTGCCACCAGCAGAGACAGGAACTCCTACAATGAGCAGTTCTTC.

V usage is TRBV18 and J usage is TRBJ2-7; weak D call: TRBD1 (6 bases). This CDR3 region has 12 residues. The germline gives CDR1 KGHSH, CDR2 LQKENI. The germline V and J ends were trimmed by 4 bases and 7 bases, with 11 bases remaining between them. DNA of the CDR3: TGTGCCAGCTCACTATCAGGGGAAGAGCAGTACTTC. Translated, it gives CASSLSGEEQYF.

V gene TRBV6-6 combines with J gene TRBJ1-1; 9 bases are a match to TRBD1. The CDR3 consists of 16 residues. The V segment lost 0 bases and the J segment 3 bases; nucleotides outside the gene matches: 5. CDR1 is MNHNY and CDR2 is SVGAGI in the germline V gene (reference sequence). CDR3 sequence: CASSYSRTGEDTEAFF. CDR3 sequence (DNA): TGTGCCAGCAGTTACTCGAGGACAGGGGAGGACACTGAAGCTTTCTTT.

This clone was seen once. The rearrangement joins TRBV28 to TRBJ1-4; a possible D gene is TRBD1 (6 bases). Germline V gene lookup returns CDR1 MDHEN and CDR2 SYDVKM. V was clipped by 6 bases and J by 3 bases, with 17 bases between them. The length of the CDR3 is 16 residues. The CDR3 spells CASSLEPQGSNEKLFF. DNA of the CDR3: TGTGCCAGCAGCTTAGAGCCCCAGGGGTCTAATGAAAAACTGTTTTTT. Drawing the rest from reference TRBV28 and TRBJ1-4, the complete variable domain is DVKVTQSSRYLVKRTGEKVFLECVQDMDHENMFWYRQDPGLGLRLIYFSYDVKMKEKGDIPEGYSVSREKKERFSLILESASTNQTSMYLCASSLEPQGSNEKLFFGSGTQLSVL.

The V gene is TRBV9, the J gene TRBJ2-5, with D possibly matching TRBD1 (6 bases). This CDR3 contains 14 residues. Germline assignment: CDR1 SGDLS and CDR2 YYNGEE. Trimming took off 3 bases at V and 1 base at J, with 10 bases between the two ends. For the CDR3, the DNA is TGTGCCAGCAGCGACCGACAGGCCCAAGAGACCCAGTACTTC. Protein product: CASSDRQAQETQYF.

This sequence joins TRBV7-3 and TRBJ2-5, with 7 bases lining up with TRBD2. The CDR3 covers 13 residues. V was pared by 5 bases and J by 4 bases, with 4 bases of the junction left unmatched. The V gene's germline CDR1 is SGHTA and CDR2 FQGTGA. The DNA for the CDR3 is TGTGCCAGCAGCACCACGGGGGGAGAGACCCAGTACTTC. Residues: CASSTTGGETQYF.

The chain employs TRBV6-1 and TRBJ2-7; weak D call: TRBD1 (6 bases). The CDR3 totals 13 residues. CDR1 MNHNS and CDR2 SASEGT come from the germline V gene. V was clipped by 9 bases and J by 2 bases, with 14 bases between them. The CDR3 is CASRTGSTYEQYF. CDR3 bases: TGTGCCAGTCGAACAGGGAGCACCTACGAGCAGTACTTC.

The V and J genes are TRBV5-1 and TRBJ1-6, with D unresolved. Trimming removed 0 bases at V and 4 bases at J, with 8 bases between. The CDR3 runs to 15 residues. Looked up from germline, CDR1 is SGHRS and CDR2 is YFSETQ. The CDR3, as DNA: TGCGCCAGCAGCTTGGGTTCAGGTTATAATTCACCCCTCCACTTT. Protein sequence: CASSLGSGYNSPLHF.

V usage is TRBV19 and J usage is TRBJ2-2; 9 positions match TRBD1. The germline V gene has CDR1 LNHDA and CDR2 SQIVND (reference sequence). The CDR3 is made up of 14 amino acids. The V segment lost 9 bases and the J segment 7 bases; nucleotides outside the gene matches: 9. CDR3 nucleotides: TGTGCCAGCAGCAACACAGGGGGCAGCGGGGAGCTGTTTTTT. Residues: CASSNTGGSGELFF.

This chain connects TRBV2 to TRBJ2-5; tentative D call: TRBD2 (5 bases). The CDR3 covers 11 residues. CDR1 SNHLY and CDR2 FYNNEI come from the germline V gene. The V end lost 5 bases, the J end lost 13 bases, and 14 bases lay between the germline ends. This CDR3 is CASSSGSGLYF. Written as DNA, the CDR3 is TGTGCCAGCAGTTCTGGCTCCGGACTGTACTTC.

The genes are TRBV7-2 and TRBJ1-1, with 7 bases fitting TRBD1. Germline V CDR1 and CDR2: SGHTA, FQGNSA. The CDR3 contains 14 residues. V trimming: 6 bases; J trimming: 5 bases; junction bases outside the gene matches: 9. The CDR3 sequence is CASSRQGTRTEAFF. CDR3 nucleotides: TGTGCCAGCAGTCGACAGGGTACCAGGACTGAAGCTTTCTTT.

A word on this clone: At one boundary the junction diverges from the germline segment, which might be a read error. The rearrangement links TRBV5-1 to TRBJ2-1; 8 nucleotides align to TRBD2. The CDR3 is made up of 14 amino acids. Germline-derived CDR1 and CDR2 are SGHRS and YFSETQ. CDR3 sequence (DNA): TGCGCCAGCAGCTTCGCAGCGGGAGACGATGAGCGGTTCTTC. Translating gives CASSFAAGDDERFF.

This chain joins TRBV7-6 and TRBJ2-2; D may be TRBD1 (5 bases). Trimming cost V 5 bases and J 7 bases, with 8 bases left between them. The CDR3 sequence is 12 residues long. Germline V gives CDR1 SGHVS, CDR2 FNYEAQ. CDR3 residues: CASSPGYGELFF. The CDR3 DNA sequence: TGTGCCAGCAGCCCAGGGTACGGGGAGCTGTTTTTT.

The V call is TRBV7-9, the J call TRBJ2-5; possible D gene TRBD2, 5 bases. CDR1 SEHNR and CDR2 FQNEAQ come from the germline V gene (reference sequence). Trimming pared 5 bases from V and 3 bases from J, leaving 10 bases between. This CDR3 contains 13 residues. CDR3 in amino acids: CASSQDWEETQYF. In DNA, the CDR3 is TGTGCCAGCAGCCAGGACTGGGAAGAGACCCAGTACTTC.